This passage covers 20 T cell receptor beta chains from one sample sequenced in a study of cytomegalovirus exposure and HLA in healthy donors. The PCR used 60 Vbeta and 13 Jbeta primers. Clones were read by immunoSEQ multiplex PCR, and TCRdb kept only the in-frame ones, dropping some. The sample lists 170,000 or so clones; approximately 80% were seen once. The sequenced sample was PBMCs. The source of these receptors is a woman younger than 45 in good health and CMV-seronegative.

The V gene is TRBV6-5, the J gene TRBJ1-1; unclear D gene. CDR3 length: 13 amino acids. V lost 6 bases and J 4 bases, leaving 12 bases between the germline ends. CDR1 is MNHEY and CDR2 is SVGAGI in the germline V gene. For the CDR3, the DNA is TGTGCCAGCAGGACCAACTTAGCCACTGAAGCTTTCTTT. The encoded protein is CASRTNLATEAFF.

This clone was seen a handful of times. The V and J genes are TRBV4-3 and TRBJ2-7; no definite D call. In germline, CDR1 is LGHNA, CDR2 YSLEER. The CDR3 extends over 16 amino acids. V lost 4 bases and J lost 5, with 21 bases in between. DNA for the CDR3: TGCGCCAGCAGCCCCTCGCGACACAAATCGACGGACGAGCAGTACTTC. Its translation: CASSPSRHKSTDEQYF.

The chain employs TRBV7-2 and TRBJ2-7, with D possibly TRBD2 on 5 matching bases. The CDR3 spans 13 residues. Germline CDR1 and CDR2: SGHTA and FQGNSA. Trimming shortened V by 5 bases and J by 2 bases, and 10 bases separated the two germline ends. The CDR3 sequence is CASSHSDPYEQYF. In DNA, the CDR3 is TGTGCCAGCAGCCATAGCGACCCCTACGAGCAGTACTTC.

As concerns this clone: Germline and junction disagree at one end, which may indicate a read error. The rearrangement uses TRBV19 and TRBJ2-4; 9 bases map to TRBD1. CDR1 and CDR2 from the germline V gene are LNHDA and SQIVND (reference sequence). The CDR3 is made up of 17 amino acids. The CDR3 is CASSAADRGFGASWRHF. CDR3 DNA sequence: TGTGCCAGTAGTGCCGCGGACAGGGGTTTTGGGGCCTCTTGGCGGCACTTC. Based on the CDR3 plus reference TRBV19 and TRBJ2-4, the full variable domain is DGGITQSPKYLFRKEGQNVTLSCEQNLNHDAMYWYRQDPGQGLRLIYYSQIVNDFQKGDIAEGYSVSREKKESFPLTVTSAQKNPTAFYLCASSAADRGFGASWRHFGAGTRLSVL.

This sequence joins TRBV7-2 and TRBJ2-1; 9 positions agree with TRBD1. CDR3 length equals 15 residues. V was pared by 5 bases and J by 6 bases, with 8 bases of the junction left unmatched. The germline gives CDR1 SGHTA, CDR2 FQGNSA. CDR3 bases: TGTGCCAGCAGCCTCCGGGACAGGGAGCGCAATGAGCAGTTCTTC. Encoded protein: CASSLRDRERNEQFF.

The chain recombines TRBV5-5 with TRBJ1-1; possibly TRBD1 for D (5 bases). V lost 6 bases to trimming and J lost 3 bases, with 18 bases between them. CDR1 is SGHKS and CDR2 is YYEKEE in the germline V gene (reference sequence). The length of the CDR3 is 15 residues. CDR3 protein: CASIKGAFWDTEAFF. Here the CDR3 DNA reads TGTGCCAGCATAAAAGGGGCCTTCTGGGACACTGAAGCTTTCTTT.

The V and J genes are TRBV28 and TRBJ2-7; D unresolved. The CDR3 is 14 amino acids. Trimming left V 6 bases short and J 0 bases short, with 12 bases between. Germline loops: CDR1 MDHEN, CDR2 SYDVKM. Here the CDR3 DNA reads TGTGCCAGCAGCCCCGCAGCGTCCTCCTACGAGCAGTACTTC. Translating gives CASSPAASSYEQYF. Looking up the rest from reference TRBV28 and TRBJ2-7 gives the full variable domain: DVKVTQSSRYLVKRTGEKVFLECVQDMDHENMFWYRQDPGLGLRLIYFSYDVKMKEKGDIPEGYSVSREKKERFSLILESASTNQTSMYLCASSPAASSYEQYFGPGTRLTVT.

The chain links TRBV5-1 to TRBJ1-3; D not resolved. Per the germline V gene, CDR1 is SGHRS and CDR2 is YFSETQ. This CDR3 is built from 13 residues. V was cut by 2 bases and J by 0 bases, with 3 bases left in between. The CDR3 DNA reads as TGCGCCAGCAGCTTCGGCTCTGGAAACACCATATATTTT. It codes for CASSFGSGNTIYF.

This chain links TRBV9 with TRBJ1-3, with TRBD1 matching 7 bases. V was clipped by 4 bases and J by 0 bases; unmatched bases: 7. The CDR3 extends over 16 amino acids. Germline lookup yields CDR1 SGDLS and CDR2 YYNGEE. Here the CDR3 reads CASSPPDRVSGNTIYF. CDR3 sequence (DNA): TGTGCCAGCAGCCCCCCCGACAGGGTCTCTGGAAACACCATATATTTT.

The chain combines TRBV5-1 with TRBJ2-2; TRBD1 aligns across 7 bases. CDR1 is SGHRS and CDR2 is YFSETQ in the germline V gene. The V segment lost 4 bases and the J segment 6 bases; nucleotides outside the gene matches: 6. The CDR3 is 14 residues long. Written as DNA, the CDR3 is TGCGCCAGCAGCGAACAGGGGCAGGCCGGGGAGCTGTTTTTT. Encoded protein: CASSEQGQAGELFF.

This chain uses TRBV16 with TRBJ2-7, with a weak D call TRBD1 (6 bases). The CDR3 contains 14 residues. CDR1 is KGHSY and CDR2 is FQNENV in the germline V gene. V was cut by 1 base and J by 2 bases, with 9 bases left in between. The CDR3 nucleotides are TGTGCCAGCAGCCAATTTAGGACAGCCTACGAGCAGTACTTC. Its protein is CASSQFRTAYEQYF. Filled out from reference TRBV16 and TRBJ2-7, the complete variable domain reads GEEVAQTPKHLVRGEGQKAKLYCAPIKGHSYVFWYQQVLKNEFKFLISFQNENVFDETGMPKERFSAKCLPNSPCSLEIQATKLEDSAVYFCASSQFRTAYEQYFGPGTRLTVT.

The chain employs TRBV9 and TRBJ1-5; 11 nucleotides line up with TRBD1. The CDR3 spans 17 residues. Per germline, CDR1 SGDLS and CDR2 YYNGEE. Trimming cost V 0 bases and J 9 bases; bases outside gene matches: 11. This CDR3 is CASSVATPGQGVGPQHF. CDR3 sequence (DNA): TGTGCCAGCAGCGTAGCTACGCCGGGACAGGGGGTCGGGCCCCAGCATTTT.

This chain connects TRBV7-8 to TRBJ2-5; 8 bases fit TRBD1. Trimming at V came to 5 bases and at J to 5 bases, leaving 16 bases not matched to a gene. Germline V gene data show CDR1 as SGHVS and CDR2 as FQNEAQ. The CDR3 length is 17 residues. CDR3 sequence (DNA): TGTGCCAGCAGCCCCGACCGGTCGCAGGGGGCCGGGGAGACCCAGTACTTC. Its translation: CASSPDRSQGAGETQYF.

The chain is built from TRBV7-3 and TRBJ2-1, with 9 bases fitting TRBD2. J lost 6 bases, V lost 5 bases, and 8 bases had no gene match. Germline assignment: CDR1 SGHTA and CDR2 FQGTGA. This CDR3 has 15 amino acids. CDR3 in amino acids: CASSRDAAGGNEQFF. The DNA for the CDR3 is TGTGCCAGCAGCCGTGACGCAGCGGGGGGCAATGAGCAGTTCTTC.

The chain employs TRBV27 and TRBJ1-3, with 7 bases matching TRBD1. The V gene's germline CDR1 is MNHEY and CDR2 SMNVEV (reference sequence). V dropped 4 bases and J dropped 2; count of bases not matched to a gene: 2. The CDR3 runs 14 residues. The CDR3 loop reads CASSSTGTGNTIYF. CDR3 nucleotide sequence: TGTGCCAGCAGTTCGACAGGGACTGGAAACACCATATATTTT.

This chain uses TRBV30 with TRBJ2-7; 8 positions agree with TRBD1. V lost 2 bases and J lost 4; bases outside the gene matches: 10. The germline V gene has CDR1 GTSNPN and CDR2 SVGIG (reference sequence). The CDR3 has 15 residues. The CDR3 DNA reads as TGTGCCTGGAGTAAACTCAGGGGGCTAGGGTACGAGCAGTACTTC. This translates into CAWSKLRGLGYEQYF.

This rearrangement joins TRBV6-5 to TRBJ2-1, with D possibly being TRBD1 (6 bases). The V end was cut by 2 bases, the J end by 9 bases, with 14 bases between. CDR1 is MNHEY and CDR2 is SVGAGI in the germline V gene. The CDR3 extends over 14 amino acids. In DNA form, the CDR3 reads TGTGCCAGCAGTTACGACAGGACGCGTCCTGAGCAGTTCTTC. This codes for CASSYDRTRPEQFF.

The chain joins TRBV18 to TRBJ2-7; 7 nucleotides align to TRBD2. The CDR3 has 13 residues. J was trimmed by 3 bases and V by 3 bases; bases with no gene match: 2. Germline V gene lookup returns CDR1 KGHSH and CDR2 LQKENI. The CDR3 DNA follows: TGTGCCAGCTCACCGACTAGCAGCTACGAGCAGTACTTC. The encoded protein is CASSPTSSYEQYF. Full variable domain (remainder filled in from reference TRBV18 and TRBJ2-7): NAGVMQNPRHLVRRRGQEARLRCSPMKGHSHVYWYRQLPEEGLKFMVYLQKENIIDESGMPKERFSAEFPKEGPSILRIQQVVRGDSAAYFCASSPTSSYEQYFGPGTRLTVT.

This clone was observed a few times. CDR3 DNA sequence: TGTGCCAGCAGCGCTGGACAGGGGAACACTGAAGCTTTCTTT. Its protein product is CASSAGQGNTEAFF. The J gene is TRBJ1-1, the V gene TRBV9; TRBD1 aligns across 8 bases. The germline CDR1 and CDR2 sequences are SGDLS and YYNGEE. Unmatched junction bases numbered 2, after V lost 3 bases and J lost 1 base. This CDR3 comprises 14 residues.

The chain couples TRBV5-4 to TRBJ1-2, with D tentatively TRBD1 (6 bases). The germline V and J ends were trimmed by 0 bases and 2 bases, with 8 bases remaining between them. Germline assignment: CDR1 SGHNT and CDR2 YYREEE (reference sequence). CDR3 length equals 14 residues. The CDR3 DNA follows: TGTGCCAGCAGCTTGGAGACAGGCAACTATGGCTACACCTTC. It codes for CASSLETGNYGYTF.